The TCR beta chain under discussion was sequenced for a study of post-analysis software for immune sequencing data. Study background: Relapsing-remitting, secondary progressive and progressive-relapsing multiple sclerosis courses were included. Study results and caveats: Patients used about 5 TRBV segments, including TRBV5-6, TRBV5-1 and TRBV20-1, more often than controls. In multiple sclerosis, normalized Chao1 diversity was significantly below that of controls. Strong co-clustering by F measure linked samples that shared a preparation batch.

Germline CDR1 is WSHSY and CDR2 is SAAADI. The CDR3 contains 14 residues. Comments on this clonotype: Its antigen is still unknown.

Unique molecular identifiers featured in each of the TCR beta cDNA libraries. T cells numbering roughly 1 to 10 million yielded roughly 0.5 million cDNA molecules. TCRdb re-called the PCR reads with MiXCR, one entry per CDR3 protein. The sample lists some 700,000 distinct CDR3 sequences; 55% to 70% were seen once. The sequence came from a girl aged 2 to 9 with multiple sclerosis. Sequences were obtained from blood. V gene TRBV10-2 combines with J gene TRBJ2-5; TRBD1 matches 9 bases. The DNA end is more similar to TRBJ2-7, so the J call may be wrong. The CDR3 is CASRDRTGAAEQYF. The CDR3 DNA sequence: TGCGCCAGCAGAGACCGGACAGGGGCTGCCGAGCAGTACTTC.